The 28 T cell receptor beta chains presented below share a single source sample, sequenced in a study of graft-versus-host responses after intestinal transplantation. The antigens for these receptors are not known. Profiled with immunoSEQ multiplex PCR; TCRdb holds only in-frame clones, not every one. The sample has tens of thousands of clones; approximately 94% are singletons. Sequencing was performed on unstimulated CD4+ T cells sorted from spleen or lymph node cells, taken before transplant. These receptors originate from a human donor who was the organ donor for an intestinal transplant.

This sequence joins TRBV28 and TRBJ1-1; maybe TRBD1 (6 bases). This CDR3 comprises 15 residues. From germline, CDR1 is MDHEN and CDR2 SYDVKM. V gave up 3 bases and J gave up 4 bases, with 15 bases separating them. The CDR3 DNA follows: TGTGCCAGCAGTTTGGTTGGGGGCCGGGGCACTGAAGCTTTCTTT. Its protein product is CASSLVGGRGTEAFF.

The V gene is TRBV6-5, the J gene TRBJ1-2; D perhaps matches TRBD1 (6 bases). The CDR3 is 13 residues long. Germline values: CDR1 MNHEY, CDR2 SVGAGI. Trimming left V 5 bases short and J 5 bases short, with 12 bases between. The CDR3: CASSPGQLYGYTF. The CDR3 DNA is TGTGCCAGCAGTCCTGGACAGCTATATGGCTACACCTTC.

The J gene is TRBJ2-1, the V gene TRBV2; 7 positions match TRBD1. Per germline, CDR1 SNHLY and CDR2 FYNNEI. The CDR3 runs to 14 residues. V shed 2 bases and J 4 bases; nucleotides not matched to a gene: 2. CDR3 in DNA: TGTGCCAGCAGTGAACGGGACAGATACAATGAGCAGTTCTTC. Residues: CASSERDRYNEQFF.

The chain uses TRBV14 and TRBJ2-3, with 14 bases identical to TRBD2. CDR3 size: 17 residues. J gave up 2 bases and V 5 bases, and 6 bases lay outside the gene matches. Per the germline V gene, CDR1 is SGHDN and CDR2 is FVKESK. The CDR3, as DNA: TGTGCCAGCAGCACACGGACTAGCGGGGGGTCCACAGATACGCAGTATTTT. It yields the protein CASSTRTSGGSTDTQYF.

A single count supports this clone. This sequence joins TRBV27 and TRBJ2-3; 9 nucleotides line up with TRBD2. V lost 5 bases and J lost 1; bases outside the gene matches: 7. The CDR3 is 16 residues long. Germline V gives CDR1 MNHEY, CDR2 SMNVEV (reference sequence). CDR3 bases: TGTGCCAGCAGTCCAGGTGCGGGGGGGCGCACAGATACGCAGTATTTT. Protein sequence: CASSPGAGGRTDTQYF.

The DNA for the CDR3 is TGTGCCTGGAGTGCACGGGTTAGAGGCTACACCTTC. Protein: CAWSARVRGYTF. This chain connects TRBV30 to TRBJ1-2; D gene unclear. Trimming pared 1 base from V and 8 bases from J, leaving 11 bases between. Germline values: CDR1 GTSNPN, CDR2 SVGIG (reference sequence). The CDR3 covers 12 residues. The entire variable domain, with the rest obtained from reference TRBV30 and TRBJ1-2, is as follows: SQTIHQWPATLVQPVGSPLSLECTVEGTSNPNLYWYRQAAGRGLQLLFYSVGIGQISSEVPQNLSASRPQDRQFILSSKKLLLSDSGFYLCAWSARVRGYTFGSGTRLTVV.

This clone is a singleton in its sample. The rearrangement uses TRBV5-1 and TRBJ2-7; TRBD1 agrees at 10 bases. This CDR3 comprises 14 residues. The J segment lost 5 bases and the V segment lost 0 bases, leaving 2 bases of the junction unmatched. Germline values: CDR1 SGHRS, CDR2 YFSETQ. The CDR3 loop reads CASSLGTGGHEQYF. The CDR3 DNA reads TGCGCCAGCAGCTTGGGGACAGGGGGGCACGAGCAGTACTTC.

V and J are TRBV7-9 and TRBJ2-1, with TRBD2 identical over 7 bases. Looked up from germline, CDR1 is SEHNR and CDR2 is FQNEAQ (reference sequence). The CDR3 loop spans 18 amino acids. The J segment lost 2 bases and the V segment lost 2 bases, leaving 12 bases of the junction unmatched. DNA for the CDR3: TGTGCCAGCAGCTTACTCATTTTAGCGGGCCTAACCTACAATGAGCAGTTCTTC. This gives the protein CASSLLILAGLTYNEQFF.

The gene calls are TRBV11-1 and TRBJ2-4, with D tentatively TRBD1 (7 bases). The germline CDR1 and CDR2 sequences are SGHAT and FQDESV (reference sequence). This CDR3 region has 17 residues. V dropped 4 bases and J dropped 0 bases, with 16 bases sitting between them. CDR3 DNA sequence: TGTGCCAGCAGCTCAAGGCGGGACAGCCTAGCCAAAAACATTCAGTACTTC. The encoded protein is CASSSRRDSLAKNIQYF.

In DNA, the CDR3 is TGTGCCAGCAGTTTATCGGGCAGGTCCTATGGCTACACCTTC. It codes for CASSLSGRSYGYTF. The chain combines TRBV28 with TRBJ1-2; D ambiguous. Looked up from germline, CDR1 is MDHEN and CDR2 is SYDVKM. Trimming took 1 base from V and 4 from J, leaving 10 bases between them. This CDR3 contains 14 residues.

The rearrangement uses TRBV2 and TRBJ1-1; D not certain. Germline CDR1 SNHLY, CDR2 FYNNEI. Trimming stripped 8 bases from V and 0 bases from J, with 10 bases between. This CDR3 has 13 amino acids. The CDR3 sequence is CASYRSMNTEAFF. The CDR3 DNA reads as TGTGCCAGCTACAGAAGCATGAACACTGAAGCTTTCTTT.

This chain joins TRBV28 and TRBJ1-1; no definite D call. Trimming removed 5 bases at V and 3 bases at J, with 16 bases between. CDR3 length equals 15 residues. Germline CDR1 MDHEN, CDR2 SYDVKM. The CDR3 DNA is TGTGCCAGCAGTACCGCGGGGATGAGGGACACTGAAGCTTTCTTT. It encodes CASSTAGMRDTEAFF.

The CDR3 nucleotides read TGTGCCATCAGGTACGGACAGGATGAAGCTTTCTTT. This encodes CAIRYGQDEAFF. The chain links TRBV10-3 to TRBJ1-1; TRBD1 agrees at 7 bases. The ends lost 6 bases at V and 7 bases at J; junction bases unmatched: 5. The CDR3 covers 12 residues. The germline V gene encodes CDR1 ENHRY and CDR2 SYGVKD.

This rearrangement joins TRBV6-5 to TRBJ2-2; D uncertain. The CDR3 is 13 amino acids. The V end lost 0 bases, the J end lost 4 bases, and 3 bases lay between the germline ends. From germline, CDR1 is MNHEY and CDR2 SVGAGI. The CDR3 protein is CASSYSITGELFF. The CDR3 region has the DNA TGTGCCAGCAGTTACTCGATCACCGGGGAGCTGTTTTTT.

V is TRBV6-6 and J is TRBJ2-7; D not certain. The CDR3 is 13 amino acids. V was clipped by 2 bases and J by 2 bases, with 7 bases between them. CDR1 and CDR2 (germline): MNHNY, SVGAGI (reference sequence). In DNA form, the CDR3 reads TGTGCCAGCAGTTACCGGGCCCCCTACGAGCAGTACTTC. Its translation: CASSYRAPYEQYF.

CDR3 amino acids: CASSPQGLRETQYF. The DNA for the CDR3 is TGTGCCAGCTCACCACAGGGGCTAAGGGAGACCCAGTACTTC. This chain links TRBV18 with TRBJ2-5; a weak D match, TRBD1 (5 bases). Trimming took off 1 base at V and 5 bases at J, with 11 bases between the two ends. Germline loops: CDR1 KGHSH, CDR2 LQKENI. The CDR3 is 14 amino acids. Looking up the rest from reference TRBV18 and TRBJ2-5 gives the full variable domain: NAGVMQNPRHLVRRRGQEARLRCSPMKGHSHVYWYRQLPEEGLKFMVYLQKENIIDESGMPKERFSAEFPKEGPSILRIQQVVRGDSAAYFCASSPQGLRETQYFGPGTRLLVL.

The chain links TRBV28 to TRBJ1-1; no clear D. The CDR3 spans 13 residues. V was shortened by 6 bases and J by 7 bases, with 15 bases between the two germline ends. The germline CDR1 and CDR2 sequences are MDHEN and SYDVKM. CDR3 bases: TGTGCCAGCAGCGGTCCAGGTTTGAGTGAAGCTTTCTTT. It yields the protein CASSGPGLSEAFF.

The gene calls are TRBV4-2 and TRBJ2-3; the D call may be TRBD1 or TRBD2 (5 bases each). The CDR3 runs 15 residues. In germline, CDR1 is LGHNA, CDR2 YNFKEQ. Trimming removed 1 base at V and 6 bases at J, with 14 bases between. The CDR3 protein is CASSQGGFLQDTQYF. In DNA, the CDR3 is TGTGCCAGCAGCCAAGGGGGGTTCCTCCAGGATACGCAGTATTTT.

The rearrangement links TRBV4-2 to TRBJ2-3; no reliable D call. CDR3 size: 15 residues. V was clipped by 0 bases and J by 0 bases, with 7 bases between them. The V gene's germline CDR1 is LGHNA and CDR2 YNFKEQ. The CDR3 loop reads CASSQETASTDTQYF. CDR3 DNA: TGTGCCAGCAGCCAAGAAACAGCTAGCACAGATACGCAGTATTTT.

The chain employs TRBV2 and TRBJ2-7; maybe TRBD1 (6 bases). This CDR3 spans 14 amino acids. The V gene lost 6 bases and the J gene lost 0 bases, with 12 bases spanning the gap. Germline CDR1 reads SNHLY; CDR2 reads FYNNEI. The CDR3 DNA reads as TGTGCCAGCAGGGCCCGGGACATCTCCTACGAGCAGTACTTC. Encoded protein: CASRARDISYEQYF.

The rearrangement joins TRBV5-4 to TRBJ1-1; no firm D call. Germline-derived CDR1 and CDR2 are SGHNT and YYREEE (reference sequence). CDR3 length: 15 residues. V lost 0 bases, J lost 3 bases, and 12 bases lay in between. CDR3 sequence: CASSLAVPGYTEAFF. The CDR3 bases are TGTGCCAGCAGCTTGGCTGTTCCGGGATACACTGAAGCTTTCTTT.

The V gene is TRBV5-4, the J gene TRBJ2-3; possible D gene TRBD2, 6 bases. Germline V lookup: CDR1 SGHNT, CDR2 YYREEE (reference sequence). The CDR3 covers 14 residues. The ends were cut back, 3 bases at V and 3 bases at J, with 11 bases in the middle. CDR3 residues: CASSWGDLTDTQYF. CDR3 coding DNA: TGTGCCAGCAGCTGGGGGGATCTTACAGATACGCAGTATTTT.

The V call is TRBV4-1, the J call TRBJ1-3; no firm D call. CDR1 and CDR2 from the germline V gene are MGHRA and YSYEKL. CDR3 length equals 19 residues. Trimming pared 3 bases from V and 1 base from J, leaving 22 bases between. This CDR3 is CASSHPIEGLYSSGNTIYF. The CDR3 coding sequence is TGCGCCAGCAGCCACCCGATAGAAGGTTTGTATTCGTCTGGAAACACCATATATTTT.

CDR3 sequence reads: CASSGQGANYGYTF. As DNA, the CDR3 is TGTGCCAGCAGCGGACAGGGCGCTAACTATGGCTACACCTTC. The rearrangement joins TRBV5-5 to TRBJ1-2, with TRBD1 matching over 8 bases. The CDR3 sequence is 14 residues long. Per the germline V gene, CDR1 is SGHKS and CDR2 is YYEKEE (reference sequence). Trimming at V came to 4 bases and at J to 0 bases, leaving 2 bases not matched to a gene.

This clone was detected only once. The rearrangement joins TRBV27 to TRBJ1-6; D gene unclear. This CDR3 has 13 amino acids. Trimming took 2 bases from V and 9 from J, leaving 8 bases between them. Germline loops: CDR1 MNHEY, CDR2 SMNVEV (reference sequence). This chain's CDR3 is CASSLERISPLHF. CDR3 coding DNA: TGTGCCAGCAGTTTAGAGCGGATTTCACCCCTCCACTTT.

This clone has only one observation. The V call is TRBV30, the J call TRBJ2-2; unclear D gene. Germline lookup yields CDR1 GTSNPN and CDR2 SVGIG (reference sequence). The CDR3 sequence is 13 residues long. Trimming removed 2 bases at V and 7 bases at J, with 11 bases between. CDR3 region: CAWSLRGGGELFF. In nucleotides, the CDR3 is TGTGCCTGGAGTCTTCGCGGTGGCGGGGAGCTGTTTTTT.

The chain links TRBV30 to TRBJ1-4; 11 positions agree with TRBD1. Trimming removed 8 bases from V and 4 bases from J; junction bases left unmatched: 15. Germline V lookup: CDR1 GTSNPN, CDR2 SVGIG (reference sequence). The CDR3 totals 17 residues. The DNA of the CDR3 is TGTGCCGCGCTGGGTCGTTTGGGGACAGGGGGTAATGAAAAACTGTTTTTT. It yields the protein CAALGRLGTGGNEKLFF.

This chain connects TRBV6-1 to TRBJ1-2, with D maybe TRBD1 (5 bases). The CDR3 consists of 17 residues. V lost 0 bases and J lost 4, with 18 bases in between. Germline V lookup: CDR1 MNHNS, CDR2 SASEGT. The DNA for the CDR3 is TGTGCCAGCAGTGAAGCGGATTCGGGACTCTGGGGCTATGGCTACACCTTC. It is translated as CASSEADSGLWGYGYTF.